Shown below are 25 T cell receptor beta chains from a single sample sequenced in a study of response to subunit inactivated influenza vaccine. MiXCR, applied by TCRdb to the RT-PCR reads, yields one record per CDR3 protein. The repertoire includes 450,000 to 600,000 distinct CDR3 sequences, more than 15% of them detected once, and over 2.5% sits in the top ten. Sequencing used CD4+ T cells sorted from PBMCs, obtained less than 30 months after vaccination. The origin of the receptors is a man aged 45-69 years who received an inactivated influenza vaccine.

V usage is TRBV7-6 and J usage is TRBJ2-1; 9 positions match TRBD2. The CDR3 extends over 15 amino acids. Germline CDR1 reads SGHVS; CDR2 reads FNYEAQ. V shed 5 bases, J shed 6 bases, and the junction held 8 bases outside the gene matches. The CDR3 DNA is TGTGCCAGCAGCCTAATAGCGGGAGATGGCAATGAGCAGTTCTTC. It codes for CASSLIAGDGNEQFF.

This clonotype came up many times. The gene calls are TRBV20-1 and TRBJ2-1; no clear D. CDR1 is DFQATT, CDR2 SNEGSKA, per germline (reference sequence). The CDR3 is 14 residues long. V was shortened by 7 bases and J by 0 bases, with 13 bases between the two germline ends. Here the CDR3 DNA reads TGCAGTGTCTTATCGGCTGACTCCTACAATGAGCAGTTCTTC. This codes for CSVLSADSYNEQFF.

This clonotype was seen only a few times. The chain is built from TRBV4-3 and TRBJ2-1; D gene unclear. Germline loops: CDR1 LGHNA, CDR2 YSLEER. There are 13 residues in the CDR3. V shed 3 bases and J shed 4 bases, with 7 bases lying between them. The CDR3 DNA reads TGCGCCAGCAGCCAGGAACAGTACAATGAGCAGTTCTTC. Its translation is CASSQEQYNEQFF.

CDR3 loop: CASSLTRGFYNEQFF. As DNA, the CDR3 is TGTGCCAGCAGTTTGACCAGGGGCTTTTACAATGAGCAGTTCTTC. This chain connects TRBV12-3 or TRBV12-4 to TRBJ2-1; D is possibly TRBD1 (6 bases). The CDR3 runs to 15 residues. The V gene lost 3 bases and the J gene lost 4 bases, with 13 bases spanning the gap.

The chain uses TRBV20-1 and TRBJ2-3; 9 bases are a match to TRBD2. Germline CDR1 and CDR2: DFQATT and SNEGSKA (reference sequence). The V segment lost 7 bases and the J segment 2 bases; nucleotides outside the gene matches: 7. CDR3 size: 14 residues. The DNA for the CDR3 is TGCAGTGGAAAAGCGGGGGGACTCACAGATACGCAGTATTTT. It encodes CSGKAGGLTDTQYF.

This clonotype was detected many times. The CDR3 loop reads CASSRYYEQYF. CDR3 DNA: TGTGCCAGCAGTCGTTACTACGAGCAGTACTTC. The chain uses TRBV12-3 or TRBV12-4 and TRBJ2-7; D is undetermined. The CDR3 covers 11 residues. V lost 5 bases and J lost 3, with 5 bases in between.

In this sample, this clonotype turned up a few times. The J gene is TRBJ2-3, the V gene TRBV2; TRBD2 might be the D (5 bases). This CDR3 is built from 16 residues. CDR1 is SNHLY and CDR2 is FYNNEI in the germline V gene. V was pared by 1 base and J by 6 bases, with 17 bases between. The CDR3 spells CASSEGGGRVGDTQYF. DNA of the CDR3: TGTGCCAGCAGTGAAGGTGGCGGGCGCGTAGGGGATACGCAGTATTTT.

This clonotype was observed at least ten times. This chain uses TRBV5-1 with TRBJ2-1, with 7 bases fitting TRBD1. V lost 2 bases and J lost 7; bases outside the gene matches: 9. CDR1 and CDR2 (germline): SGHRS, YFSETQ. This CDR3 region has 15 residues. The chain's CDR3 is CASSFRAGGKNEQFF. The CDR3 DNA reads as TGCGCCAGCAGCTTTCGGGCAGGGGGAAAAAATGAGCAGTTCTTC.

With respect to this clonotype: A much larger clone differs by one base, so this may be a read error. This chain joins TRBV5-1 and TRBJ1-1; 7 bases are shared with TRBD1. The germline V gene has CDR1 SGHRS and CDR2 YFSETQ. This CDR3 spans 15 amino acids. CDR3 sequence (DNA): TGCGCCAGCAGCACCACGCCGGGACAGAACACTGAAGTTTTCTTT. The encoded protein is CASSTTPGQNTEVFF.

There are many counts of this clonotype. V usage is TRBV27 and J usage is TRBJ1-1, with no clear D. This CDR3 is built from 11 residues. V lost 8 bases, J lost 4 bases, and 8 bases lay in between. Germline V gives CDR1 MNHEY, CDR2 SMNVEV (reference sequence). The CDR3 sequence is CASSSGTEAFF. CDR3 nucleotides: TGTGCCAGCTCCTCGGGCACTGAAGCTTTCTTT.

The chain employs TRBV25-1 and TRBJ2-2; tentatively, D is TRBD1 (6 bases). V shed 4 bases and J shed 1 base, with 10 bases lying between them. Per germline, CDR1 MGHDK and CDR2 SYGVNS. CDR3 size: 15 residues. CDR3 nucleotides: TGTGCCAGCAGTGGGCCGGGACAGAACACCGGGGAGCTGTTTTTT. Translation: CASSGPGQNTGELFF.

This clonotype has just a few counts. The chain's CDR3 is CASSPLGQTYEQYF. CDR3 DNA: TGTGCCAGCTCACCACTAGGGCAGACCTACGAGCAGTACTTC. The chain joins TRBV18 to TRBJ2-7; D not certain. Germline CDR1 is KGHSH and CDR2 is LQKENI. CDR3 length equals 14 residues. The V and J ends lost 1 base and 2 bases respectively, with 9 bases between them.

In regard to this clonotype: A junction end diverges from the germline sequence, so it may reflect a read error. The chain employs TRBV7-7 and TRBJ2-3; 8 bases are shared with TRBD2. The germline V gene has CDR1 SSHAT and CDR2 FNYEAQ (reference sequence). This CDR3 is 16 amino acids long. CDR3 sequence reads: CASSPVSGGKADTQYF. The CDR3 DNA reads as TGTGCTAGCAGCCCCGTGTCGGGGGGGAAGGCAGATACGCAGTATTTT. The whole variable domain, remainder taken from reference TRBV7-7 and TRBJ2-3, is GAGVSQSPRYKVTKRGQDVTLRCDPISSHATLYWYQQALGQGPEFLTYFNYEAQPDKSGLPSDRFSAERPEGSISTLTIQRTEQRDSAMYRCASSPVSGGKADTQYFGPGTRLTVL.

The V gene is TRBV7-9, the J gene TRBJ2-1; the match to TRBD2 covers 10 bases. The CDR3 runs 14 residues. Germline V lookup: CDR1 SEHNR, CDR2 FQNEAQ (reference sequence). Germline trimming cut 4 bases from V and 7 bases from J; bases unmatched to any gene: 4. The CDR3 here is CASSSGLARNEQFF. CDR3 DNA sequence: TGTGCCAGCAGCTCGGGACTAGCGAGAAATGAGCAGTTCTTC.

The chain uses TRBV20-1 and TRBJ2-7; D is possibly TRBD1 (5 bases). Germline V gene data show CDR1 as DFQATT and CDR2 as SNEGSKA (reference sequence). The CDR3 runs 14 residues. Trimming stripped 6 bases from V and 7 bases from J, with 22 bases between. CDR3 nucleotide sequence: TGCAGTGCCATCCGGGCCCAGGGTTACAGTGAGCAGTACTTC. Translating gives CSAIRAQGYSEQYF.

This clonotype was detected only a few times. The CDR3 DNA reads TGCAGCGTTGATTTAGGGGGGATCTACGAGCAGTACTTC. Protein product: CSVDLGGIYEQYF. The V gene is TRBV29-1, the J gene TRBJ2-7, with D tentatively TRBD1 or TRBD2 (6 bases each). This CDR3 has 13 residues. Germline loops: CDR1 SQVTM, CDR2 ANQGSEA. Trimming pared 3 bases from V and 3 bases from J, leaving 12 bases between.

Ten or more counts support this clonotype. The genes are TRBV7-2 and TRBJ2-7; D call uncertain. Germline CDR1 reads SGHTA; CDR2 reads FQGNSA. V lost 4 bases, J lost 3 bases, and 7 bases lay in between. The CDR3 totals 12 residues. CDR3 protein: CASSSSRYEQYF. In DNA, the CDR3 is TGTGCCAGCAGCTCGAGCCGCTACGAGCAGTACTTC. Together with reference TRBV7-2 and TRBJ2-7, the CDR3 gives the full variable domain: GAGVSQSPSNKVTEKGKDVELRCDPISGHTALYWYRQSLGQGLEFLIYFQGNSAPDKSGLPSDRFSAERTGGSVSTLTIQRTQQEDSAVYLCASSSSRYEQYFGPGTRLTVT.

This clonotype was picked up a small number of times. This chain connects TRBV5-1 to TRBJ2-7; D remains ambiguous. The CDR3 sequence is 15 residues long. The V gene's germline CDR1 is SGHRS and CDR2 YFSETQ. V was trimmed by 5 bases and J by 3 bases, leaving 18 bases between them. CDR3 sequence (DNA): TGCGCCAGCAGATTCGGCCTCACCCTGGGCTACGAGCAGTACTTC. This gives the protein CASRFGLTLGYEQYF. Full variable domain (missing parts from reference TRBV5-1 and TRBJ2-7): KAGVTQTPRYLIKTRGQQVTLSCSPISGHRSVSWYQQTPGQGLQFLFEYFSETQRNKGNFPGRFSGRQFSNSRSEMNVSTLELGDSALYLCASRFGLTLGYEQYFGPGTRLTVT.

This clonotype has at least ten counts. The genes are TRBV12-3 or TRBV12-4 and TRBJ2-6; D gene unclear. V was clipped by 6 bases and J by 0 bases, with 6 bases between them. The CDR3 is 14 residues long. The CDR3 DNA follows: TGTGCCAGCAGCCGTAACTCTGGGGCCAACGTCCTGACTTTC. Translating gives CASSRNSGANVLTF.

This clonotype has ten or more counts. The rearrangement links TRBV9 to TRBJ2-5; D might be TRBD1 (6 bases). Trimming stripped 4 bases from V and 2 bases from J, with 15 bases between. The germline gives CDR1 SGDLS, CDR2 YYNGEE. The CDR3 sequence is 15 residues long. This CDR3 is CASSFRDTPQETQYF. The CDR3 DNA reads as TGTGCCAGCAGCTTCCGGGACACCCCGCAAGAGACCCAGTACTTC.

The chain has TRBV5-1 and TRBJ2-7; tentatively, D is TRBD2 (5 bases). The ends were cut back, 2 bases at V and 3 bases at J, with 15 bases in the middle. The germline CDR1 and CDR2 sequences are SGHRS and YFSETQ. The CDR3 consists of 15 residues. The CDR3 reads CASSFRETGVYEQYF. The CDR3 coding sequence is TGCGCCAGCAGCTTCCGGGAAACCGGGGTCTACGAGCAGTACTTC.

The chain has TRBV28 and TRBJ2-6; D call uncertain. Germline V gives CDR1 MDHEN, CDR2 SYDVKM. V was clipped by 4 bases and J by 3 bases, with 7 bases between them. The CDR3 consists of 14 residues. The CDR3 sequence: CASSSLLGANVLTF. The CDR3, as DNA: TGTGCCAGCAGTTCCCTACTTGGGGCCAACGTCCTGACTTTC.

This clonotype has a count of ten or more. This chain connects TRBV12-3 or TRBV12-4 to TRBJ2-3, with 10 bases aligning to TRBD2. With 1 base clipped from V and 4 bases from J, the junction kept 5 bases outside the gene matches. The CDR3 is 16 amino acids. This chain's CDR3 is CASSLDTSGASDTQYF. In DNA, the CDR3 is TGTGCCAGCAGTTTAGACACTAGCGGGGCGTCAGATACGCAGTATTTT.

This clonotype was recorded a few times. This chain uses TRBV5-5 with TRBJ2-7, with D tentatively TRBD1 or TRBD2 (6 bases each). The CDR3 contains 14 residues. CDR1 is SGHKS, CDR2 YYEKEE, per germline (reference sequence). The V end lost 0 bases, the J end lost 9 bases, and 16 bases lay between the germline ends. The CDR3 DNA sequence: TGTGCCAGCAGCTTGGATCCAGGAAGGGGGGTGCAGTACTTC. The encoded protein is CASSLDPGRGVQYF.

This chain connects TRBV3-1 to TRBJ1-3, with D maybe TRBD1 (6 bases). This CDR3 spans 15 amino acids. Looked up from germline, CDR1 is LGHDT and CDR2 is YNNKEL (reference sequence). V was shortened by 0 bases and J by 0 bases, with 6 bases between the two germline ends. The CDR3 DNA reads TGTGCCAGCAGCCAAGAAGGGGGCTCTGGAAACACCATATATTTT. Translated: CASSQEGGSGNTIYF. The whole variable domain, remainder taken from reference TRBV3-1 and TRBJ1-3, is DTAVSQTPKYLVTQMGNDKSIKCEQNLGHDTMYWYKQDSKKFLKIMFSYNNKELIINETVPNRFSPKSPDKAHLNLHINSLELGDSAVYFCASSQEGGSGNTIYFGEGSWLTVV.